This T cell receptor beta chain came from a study of T-cell reconstitution after alpha-beta-depleted transplantation in children. Preparing the TCRbeta library involved the use of unique molecular identifiers. TCRdb analysed the PCR reads with MiXCR anew, one entry per CDR3 protein. The sample includes around 530,000 distinct CDR3 sequences, roughly 33% of them seen just once. J was trimmed by 9 bases and V by 4 bases; bases with no gene match: 12. The CDR3 consists of 16 residues. The sample here was PBMCs from the stem cell graft donor, taken from the stem cell graft. The genes are TRBV12-3 or TRBV12-4 and TRBJ2-1; 10 nucleotides agree with TRBD1. This receptor was identified in a human donor who donated a stem cell graft to a child with aplastic anemia. CDR3 amino acids: CASSSLLGQGSGEQFF. Here the CDR3 DNA reads TGTGCCAGCAGTTCATTACTGGGACAGGGGTCCGGTGAGCAGTTCTTC.